This TCR beta chain was profiled in a study of CD8 T cells in Susac syndrome. TCR beta sequencing covered blood CD8+ and CD4+ T cells. The CD8+ and CD4+ T cells were negatively isolated, with the TEMRA cells enriched by FACS. Concerning this clonotype itself: The antigen remains undetermined.

Overall study results and limits: Maximal CD8+ clonal expansion in Susac was observed within TEMRA cells and among active patients. There were over 15 Susac-specific public clones in total CD8+ repertoires and a few in CD8+ TEMRA repertoires.

The RNA, about 0.5 to 1 ug, was put through reverse transcription using random hexamers. TCRdb reanalysed the immunoSEQ multiplex PCR reads using MiXCR and keeps one entry per CDR3 protein. The sample lists more than 150,000 distinct CDR3 sequences; approximately 95% were seen once. Germline values: CDR1 DFQATT, CDR2 SNEGSKA (reference sequence). V was trimmed by 5 bases and J by 6 bases, leaving 5 bases between them. This CDR3 is built from 11 residues. This receptor was identified in a human donor with Susac syndrome. The sample comprised CD8+ T cells from PBMCs. The V and J genes are TRBV20-1 and TRBJ2-6; D unclear. The CDR3 coding sequence is TGCAGTGCTTATGAGGCCAACGTCCTGACTTTC. It encodes CSAYEANVLTF.